A selection of T cell receptor beta chains follows, all from one sample in a study of blood T cell repertoires in COVID-19. Using immunoSEQ multiplex PCR, the repertoire was profiled, and TCRdb retains in-frame clones only, with some absent. In the table there are 150,000 to 200,000 clones, about 84% of which are singletons. Sequencing was done on a sample of peripheral blood. These receptors were obtained from a person aged 65 to 79 with COVID-19, enrolled during active disease. CDR3s include the opening cysteine and the closing phenylalanine or tryptophan. Each record gives: D gene, V gene, clone size, J gene, CDR3 DNA, CDR3 protein. The D gene is left open where the match is weak. Some rows mark clone size as missing; the rest say once, few, many or name a class of expanded clone.

NA	TRBV20-1	NA	TRBJ2-5	TGCAGTGCCCTCTTGTTGACCCAGTACTTC	CSALLLTQYF
NA	TRBV27	NA	TRBJ1-2	TGTGCCAGTGGATCACTGGCGGGGAACCCAACATATGGCTACACCTTC	CASGSLAGNPTYGYTF
NA	TRBV30	many	TRBJ2-2	TGTGCCTGGAGTGTAGGTAGGAGCACCGGGGAGCTGTTTTTT	CAWSVGRSTGELFF
NA	TRBV10-3	NA	TRBJ2-2	TGTGCCATCAAGAGACAGGAGCTCACCGGGGAGCTGTTTTTT	CAIKRQELTGELFF
NA	TRBV7-2	NA	TRBJ2-3	TGTGCCAGCAGCAAAGGACTGTTGGAGACGCAGTATTTT	CASSKGLLETQYF
TRBD1	TRBV27	NA	TRBJ2-2	TGTGCCAGCAGTTCGGGACAGGGCGGCACCGGGGAGCTGTTTTTT	CASSSGQGGTGELFF
TRBD2	TRBV4-2	NA	TRBJ2-5	TGTGCCAGCAAATCCCGCGGGAGTGAGGAGACCCAGTACTTC	CASKSRGSEETQYF
TRBD1	TRBV4-1	NA	TRBJ2-7	TGCGCCAGCAGCCAAGTGCAGGGGGCCGGGTACGAGCAGTACTTC	CASSQVQGAGYEQYF
TRBD1	TRBV4-3	NA	TRBJ2-7	TGCGCCAGCAGCCCCAGACAGGGGGCCTACGAGCAGTACTTC	CASSPRQGAYEQYF
NA	TRBV15	NA	TRBJ2-2	TGTGCCACCAGCAAGAAGGCGGGTCCTACCGGGGAGCTGTTTTTT	CATSKKAGPTGELFF